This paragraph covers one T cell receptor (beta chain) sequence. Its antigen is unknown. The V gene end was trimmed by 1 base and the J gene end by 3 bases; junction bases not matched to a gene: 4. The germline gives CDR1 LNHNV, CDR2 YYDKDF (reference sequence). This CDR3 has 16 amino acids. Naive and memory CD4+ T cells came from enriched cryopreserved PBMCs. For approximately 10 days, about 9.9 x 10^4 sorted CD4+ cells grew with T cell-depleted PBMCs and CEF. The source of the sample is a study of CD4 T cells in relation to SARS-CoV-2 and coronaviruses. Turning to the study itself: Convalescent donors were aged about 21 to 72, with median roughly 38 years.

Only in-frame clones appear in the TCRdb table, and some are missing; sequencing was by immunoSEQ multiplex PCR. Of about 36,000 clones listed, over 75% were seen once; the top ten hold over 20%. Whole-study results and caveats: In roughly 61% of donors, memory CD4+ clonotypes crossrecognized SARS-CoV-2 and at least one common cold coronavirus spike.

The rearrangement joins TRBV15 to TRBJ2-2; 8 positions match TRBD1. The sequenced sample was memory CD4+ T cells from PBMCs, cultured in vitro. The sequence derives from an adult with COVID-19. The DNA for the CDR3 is TGTGCCACCAGCAGAGGACAGGGGAGGCACACCGGGGAGCTGTTTTTT. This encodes CATSRGQGRHTGELFF.